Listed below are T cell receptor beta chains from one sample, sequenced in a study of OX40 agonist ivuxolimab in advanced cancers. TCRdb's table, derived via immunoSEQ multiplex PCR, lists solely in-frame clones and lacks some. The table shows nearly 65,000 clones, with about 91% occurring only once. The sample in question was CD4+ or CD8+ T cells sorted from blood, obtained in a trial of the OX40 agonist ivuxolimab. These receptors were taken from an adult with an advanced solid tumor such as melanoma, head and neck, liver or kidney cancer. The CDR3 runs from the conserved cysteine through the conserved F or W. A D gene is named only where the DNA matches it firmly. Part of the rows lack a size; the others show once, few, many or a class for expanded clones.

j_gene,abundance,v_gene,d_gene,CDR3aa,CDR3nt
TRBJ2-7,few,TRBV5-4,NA,CASRWEQVDEQYF,TGTGCCAGCAGGTGGGAACAGGTAGACGAGCAGTACTTC
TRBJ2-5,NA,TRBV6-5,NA,CASIGTGQETQYF,TGTGCCAGCATTGGGACGGGACAAGAGACCCAGTACTTC
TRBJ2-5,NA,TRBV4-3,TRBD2,CASSHGSSGSLETQYF,TGCGCCAGCAGCCACGGGTCTAGCGGGAGTCTTGAGACCCAGTACTTC
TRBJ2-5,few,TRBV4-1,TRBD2,CASSPNLAGAVWETQYF,TGCGCCAGCAGCCCCAACCTAGCGGGAGCGGTTTGGGAGACCCAGTACTTC
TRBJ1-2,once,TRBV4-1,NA,CASRGRTENNYGYTF,TGCGCCAGCAGGGGCCGAACAGAAAATAACTATGGCTACACCTTC
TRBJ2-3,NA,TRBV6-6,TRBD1,CASSGDRGDTQYF,TGTGCCAGCAGTGGGGACAGGGGAGATACGCAGTATTTT
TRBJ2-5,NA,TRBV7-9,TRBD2,CASSWIGLAGGLETQYF,TGTGCCAGCAGCTGGATAGGACTAGCGGGGGGACTAGAGACCCAGTACTTC
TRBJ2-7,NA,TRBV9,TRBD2,CASSPTGFAGGPSYEQYF,TGTGCCAGCAGCCCTACGGGTTTTGCGGGAGGGCCCTCCTACGAGCAGTACTTC
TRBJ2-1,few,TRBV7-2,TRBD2,CASSSDRSGGTEQFF,TGTGCCAGCAGCTCCGACCGTAGCGGGGGGACTGAGCAGTTCTTC
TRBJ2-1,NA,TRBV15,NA,CATRRGINEQFF,TGTGCCACCAGGCGAGGAATCAATGAGCAGTTCTTC
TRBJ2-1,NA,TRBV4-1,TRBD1,CASSQATGVTYNEQFF,TGCGCCAGCAGCCAAGCGACAGGGGTCACCTACAATGAGCAGTTCTTC
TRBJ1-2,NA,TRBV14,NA,CASSQVEGTFLGYTF,TGTGCCAGCAGCCAAGTCGAGGGGACATTTCTCGGCTACACCTTC
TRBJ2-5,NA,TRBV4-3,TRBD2,CASSQSYSGRTEETQYF,TGCGCCAGCAGCCAGTCCTATAGCGGGAGGACGGAAGAGACCCAGTACTTC
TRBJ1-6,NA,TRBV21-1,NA,CASSSGTEYSPLHF,TGTGCCAGCAGCAGCGGGACGGAGTATTCACCCCTCCACTTT
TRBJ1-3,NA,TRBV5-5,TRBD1,CASSWGQGHGNTIYF,TGTGCCAGCAGCTGGGGACAGGGGCATGGAAACACCATATATTTT
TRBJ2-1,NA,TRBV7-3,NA,CASSLPGQKYNEQFF,TGTGCCAGCAGCCTACCGGGTCAGAAATACAATGAGCAGTTCTTC
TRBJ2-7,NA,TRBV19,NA,CASSPQFGGYEQYF,TGTGCCAGTAGTCCCCAGTTTGGGGGCTACGAGCAGTACTTC
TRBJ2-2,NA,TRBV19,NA,CASTSAGELFF,TGTGCCAGTACCTCTGCCGGGGAGCTGTTTTTT
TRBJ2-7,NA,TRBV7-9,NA,CASSSRQADTSYEQYF,TGTGCCAGCAGCTCCCGACAGGCCGACACTTCCTACGAGCAGTACTTC
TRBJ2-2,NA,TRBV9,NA,CASSTRWVSNTGELFF,TGTGCCAGCAGCACTCGATGGGTCTCGAACACCGGGGAGCTGTTTTTT
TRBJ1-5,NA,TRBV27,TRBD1,CASSFRTGGCWQSAQHF,TGTGCCAGCAGTTTCCGGACAGGGGGCTGTTGGCAATCAGCCCAGCATTTT
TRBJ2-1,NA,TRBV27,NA,CASRFVGGTGYNEQFF,TGTGCCAGCAGGTTTGTAGGGGGGACTGGCTACAATGAGCAGTTCTTC
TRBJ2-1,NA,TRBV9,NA,CASSEGQYNEQFF,TGTGCCAGCAGCGAAGGCCAATACAATGAGCAGTTCTTC
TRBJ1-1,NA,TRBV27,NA,CASSLSRATEAFF,TGTGCCAGCAGTCTAAGTCGGGCGACTGAAGCTTTCTTT
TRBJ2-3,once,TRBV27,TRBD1,CASNLDRDRDTQYF,TGTGCCAGCAACCTAGACAGGGACCGAGATACGCAGTATTTT
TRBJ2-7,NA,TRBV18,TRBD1,CASSPRDRVEQYF,TGTGCCAGCTCACCCAGGGACAGGGTCGAGCAGTACTTC
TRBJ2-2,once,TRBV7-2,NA,CASSYIGGELFF,TGTGCCAGCAGCTATATTGGCGGGGAGCTGTTTTTT
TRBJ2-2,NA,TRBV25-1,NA,CASTPRASNTGELFF,TGTGCCAGCACCCCGCGGGCGTCGAACACCGGGGAGCTGTTTTTT
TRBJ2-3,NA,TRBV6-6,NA,CASSYLGRKLTDTQYF,TGTGCCAGCAGTTACCTGGGACGGAAGCTCACAGATACGCAGTATTTT
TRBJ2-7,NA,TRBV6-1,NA,CASSEPDSVSPYEQYF,TGTGCCAGCAGTGAACCGGACAGTGTTTCTCCCTACGAGCAGTACTTC
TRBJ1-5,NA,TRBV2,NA,CASSETRPGTVNQPQHF,TGTGCCAGCAGTGAAACGAGACCCGGGACGGTCAATCAGCCCCAGCATTTT
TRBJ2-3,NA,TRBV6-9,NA,CASNPDTQYF,TGTGCCAGCAACCCGGATACGCAGTATTTT
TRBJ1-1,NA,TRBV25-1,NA,CASSPRTATNTEAFF,TGTGCCAGCAGTCCTCGGACAGCGACGAACACTGAAGCTTTCTTT
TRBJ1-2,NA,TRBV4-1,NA,CASSQVEGRQNYTF,TGCGCCAGCAGCCAAGTCGAAGGCCGACAAAACTACACCTTC
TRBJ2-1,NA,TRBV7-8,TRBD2,CASRSGTLNEQFF,TGTGCCAGCAGAAGCGGGACTTTAAATGAGCAGTTCTTC
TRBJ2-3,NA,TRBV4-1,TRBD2,CASSQSGLAGGHTDTQYF,TGCGCCAGCAGCCAGTCGGGACTAGCGGGGGGGCACACAGATACGCAGTATTTT
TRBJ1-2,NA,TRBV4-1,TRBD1,CASSHNRGVNYGYTF,TGCGCCAGCAGCCATAACAGGGGGGTTAACTATGGCTACACCTTC
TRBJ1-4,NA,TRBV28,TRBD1,CASSTRTGFEKLFF,TGTGCCAGCAGTACCCGGACAGGTTTTGAAAAACTGTTTTTT
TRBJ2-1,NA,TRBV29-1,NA,CSVGQYNEQFF,TGCAGCGTTGGGCAATACAATGAGCAGTTCTTC
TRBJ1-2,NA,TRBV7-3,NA,CASSLTSTGLANYGYTF,TGTGCCAGCAGCTTAACGTCGACAGGATTAGCTAACTATGGCTACACCTTC
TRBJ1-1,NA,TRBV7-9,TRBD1,CASSRLMDRDYTEAFF,TGTGCCAGCAGCCGACTGATGGACAGGGATTACACTGAAGCTTTCTTT
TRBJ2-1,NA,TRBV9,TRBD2,CASSIKGLADEQFF,TGTGCCAGCAGCATCAAAGGACTAGCCGATGAGCAGTTCTTC
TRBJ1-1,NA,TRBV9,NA,CASSGLSETWGLVTEAFF,TGTGCCAGCAGCGGCCTATCAGAGACCTGGGGCCTCGTCACTGAAGCTTTCTTT
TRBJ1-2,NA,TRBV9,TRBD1,CASSGTGDPGVGYTF,TGTGCCAGCAGCGGGACAGGGGACCCCGGGGTGGGCTACACCTTC
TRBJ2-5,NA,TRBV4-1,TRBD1,CASSQLPGQGEGETQYF,TGCGCCAGCAGCCAACTTCCGGGACAGGGAGAAGGAGAGACCCAGTACTTC
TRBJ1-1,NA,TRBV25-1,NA,CASSEWRGLNTEAFF,TGTGCCAGCAGTGAGTGGAGGGGTTTGAACACTGAAGCTTTCTTT
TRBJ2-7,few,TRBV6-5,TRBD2,CASSLAGGAYEQYF,TGTGCCAGCAGCCTAGCGGGAGGAGCCTACGAGCAGTACTTC
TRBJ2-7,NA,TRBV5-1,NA,CASSLATGRGLYEQYF,TGCGCCAGCAGCTTGGCCACAGGCAGGGGATTGTACGAGCAGTACTTC
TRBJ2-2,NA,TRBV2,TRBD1,CASRSDRGTGELFF,TGTGCCAGCAGGTCGGACAGGGGTACCGGGGAGCTGTTTTTT
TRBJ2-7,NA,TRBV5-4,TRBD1,CASSTTGTGFDEQYF,TGTGCCAGCAGCACGACCGGGACAGGGTTCGACGAGCAGTACTTC
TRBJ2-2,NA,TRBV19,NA,CASTRAQEGTGELFF,TGTGCCAGTACCCGAGCACAGGAGGGCACCGGGGAGCTGTTTTTT
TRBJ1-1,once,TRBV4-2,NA,CASSQVLPPRESTEAFF,TGTGCCAGCAGCCAAGTCCTTCCCCCCAGGGAGAGCACTGAAGCTTTCTTT
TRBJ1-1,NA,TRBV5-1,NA,CASSFNWVGTEAFF,TGCGCCAGCAGCTTCAATTGGGTGGGCACTGAAGCTTTCTTT
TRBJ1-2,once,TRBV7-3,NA,CASSHTGDGTGYTF,TGTGCCAGCAGCCACACGGGAGACGGGACGGGCTACACCTTC
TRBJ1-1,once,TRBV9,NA,CASSVGANTEAFF,TGTGCCAGCAGCGTAGGGGCGAACACTGAAGCTTTCTTT
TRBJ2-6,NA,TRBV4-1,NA,CASSPPWGASGANVLTF,TGCGCCAGCAGCCCCCCATGGGGGGCCTCTGGGGCCAACGTCCTGACTTTC